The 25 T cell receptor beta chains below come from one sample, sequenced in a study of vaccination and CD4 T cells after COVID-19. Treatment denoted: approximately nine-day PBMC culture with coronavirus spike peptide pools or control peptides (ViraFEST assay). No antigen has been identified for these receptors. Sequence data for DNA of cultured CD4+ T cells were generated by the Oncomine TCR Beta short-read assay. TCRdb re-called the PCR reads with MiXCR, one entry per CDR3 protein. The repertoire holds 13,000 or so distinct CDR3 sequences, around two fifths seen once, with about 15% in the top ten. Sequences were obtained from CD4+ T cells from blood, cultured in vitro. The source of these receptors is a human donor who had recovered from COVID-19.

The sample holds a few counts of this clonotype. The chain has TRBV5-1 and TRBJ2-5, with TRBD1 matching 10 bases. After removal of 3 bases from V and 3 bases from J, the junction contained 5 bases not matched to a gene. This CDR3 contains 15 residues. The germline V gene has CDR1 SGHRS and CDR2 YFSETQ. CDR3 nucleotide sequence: TGCGCCAGCAGCTCTATGGGACAGGGGAAAGAGACCCAGTACTTC. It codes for CASSSMGQGKETQYF.

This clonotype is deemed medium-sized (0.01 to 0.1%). CDR3 in amino acids: CASRTARGWGELFF. For the CDR3, the DNA is TGTGCCAGCAGGACTGCCCGGGGCTGGGGGGAGCTGTTTTTT. The chain carries TRBV2 and TRBJ2-2, with D perhaps being TRBD1 or TRBD2 (5 bases each). V was cut by 6 bases and J by 8 bases, with 16 bases left in between. Germline V gives CDR1 SNHLY, CDR2 FYNNEI. This CDR3 region has 14 residues.

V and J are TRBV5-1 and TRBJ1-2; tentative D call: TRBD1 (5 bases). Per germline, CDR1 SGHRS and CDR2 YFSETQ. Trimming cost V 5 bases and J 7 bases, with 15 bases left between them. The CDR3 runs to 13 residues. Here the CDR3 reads CASSSSGSGGYTF. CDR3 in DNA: TGCGCCAGCAGTTCGTCAGGGTCGGGTGGCTACACCTTC.

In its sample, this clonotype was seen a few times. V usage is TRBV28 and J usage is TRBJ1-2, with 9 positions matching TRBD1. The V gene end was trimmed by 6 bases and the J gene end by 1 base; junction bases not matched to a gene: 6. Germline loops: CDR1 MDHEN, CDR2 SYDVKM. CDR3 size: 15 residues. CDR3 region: CASSPGQGNNYGYTF. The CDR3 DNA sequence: TGTGCCAGCAGCCCTGGACAGGGGAATAACTATGGCTACACCTTC.

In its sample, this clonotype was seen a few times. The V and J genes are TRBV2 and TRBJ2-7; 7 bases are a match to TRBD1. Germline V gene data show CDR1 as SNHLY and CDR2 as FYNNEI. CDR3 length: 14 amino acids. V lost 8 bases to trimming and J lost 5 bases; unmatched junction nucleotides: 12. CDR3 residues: CASSGQSIGHEQYF. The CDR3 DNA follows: TGTGCCAGCTCGGGACAGTCGATTGGCCACGAGCAGTACTTC.

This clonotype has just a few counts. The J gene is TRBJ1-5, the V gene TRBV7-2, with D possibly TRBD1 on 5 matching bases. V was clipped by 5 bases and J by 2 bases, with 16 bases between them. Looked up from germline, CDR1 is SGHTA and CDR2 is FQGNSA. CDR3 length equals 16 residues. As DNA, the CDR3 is TGTGCCAGCAGCACAAAGGTGGGACCGCGCAATCAGCCCCAGCATTTT. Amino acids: CASSTKVGPRNQPQHF.

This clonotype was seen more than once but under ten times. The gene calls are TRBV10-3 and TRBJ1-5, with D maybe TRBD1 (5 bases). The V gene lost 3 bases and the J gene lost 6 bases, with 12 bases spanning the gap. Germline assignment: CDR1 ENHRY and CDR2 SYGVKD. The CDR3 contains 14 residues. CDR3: CAISESGEGQPQHF. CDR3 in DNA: TGTGCCATCAGTGAATCGGGGGAGGGTCAGCCCCAGCATTTT.

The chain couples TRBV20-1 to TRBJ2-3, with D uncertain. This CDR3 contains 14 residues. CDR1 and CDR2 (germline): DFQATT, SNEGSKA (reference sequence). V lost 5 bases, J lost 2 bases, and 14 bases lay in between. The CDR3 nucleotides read TGCAGTGCTCCGCCCTCCCTGAACACAGATACGCAGTATTTT. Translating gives CSAPPSLNTDTQYF.

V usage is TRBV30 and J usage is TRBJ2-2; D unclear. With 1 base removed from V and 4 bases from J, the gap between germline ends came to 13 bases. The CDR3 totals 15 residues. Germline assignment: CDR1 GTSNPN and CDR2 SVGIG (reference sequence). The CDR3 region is CAWSGEMAATGELFF. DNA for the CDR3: TGTGCCTGGAGTGGCGAAATGGCGGCCACCGGGGAGCTGTTTTTT. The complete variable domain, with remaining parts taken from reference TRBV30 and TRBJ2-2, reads SQTIHQWPATLVQPVGSPLSLECTVEGTSNPNLYWYRQAAGRGLQLLFYSVGIGQISSEVPQNLSASRPQDRQFILSSKKLLLSDSGFYLCAWSGEMAATGELFFGEGSRLTVL.

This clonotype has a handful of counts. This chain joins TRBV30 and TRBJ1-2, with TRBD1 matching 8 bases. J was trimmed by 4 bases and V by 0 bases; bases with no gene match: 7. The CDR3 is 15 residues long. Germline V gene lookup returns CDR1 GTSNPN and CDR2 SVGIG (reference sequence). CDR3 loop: CAWSVLRTGGYGYTF. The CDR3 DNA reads TGTGCCTGGAGTGTATTGAGAACAGGGGGCTATGGCTACACCTTC.

CDR3 loop: CASKGGVRRMNTEAFF. CDR3 DNA: TGTGCCAGCAAAGGGGGCGTGCGGAGAATGAACACTGAAGCTTTCTTT. The chain employs TRBV12-3 or TRBV12-4 and TRBJ1-1, with 7 bases lining up with TRBD1. The V gene end was trimmed by 7 bases and the J gene end by 0 bases; junction bases not matched to a gene: 11. This CDR3 has 16 residues.

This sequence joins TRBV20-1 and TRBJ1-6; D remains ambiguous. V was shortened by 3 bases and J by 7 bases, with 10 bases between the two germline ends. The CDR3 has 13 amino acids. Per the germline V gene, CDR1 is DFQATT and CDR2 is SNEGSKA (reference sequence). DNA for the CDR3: TGCAGTGCTAGGAGGGCTGAGAATTCACCCCTCCACTTT. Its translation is CSARRAENSPLHF.

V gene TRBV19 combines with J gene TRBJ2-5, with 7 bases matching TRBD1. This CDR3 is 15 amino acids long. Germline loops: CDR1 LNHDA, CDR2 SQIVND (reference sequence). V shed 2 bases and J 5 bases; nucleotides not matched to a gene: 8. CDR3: CASSIQTGQWETQYF. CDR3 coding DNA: TGTGCCAGTAGTATACAGACAGGGCAGTGGGAGACCCAGTACTTC. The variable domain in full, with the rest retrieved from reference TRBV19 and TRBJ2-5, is DGGITQSPKYLFRKEGQNVTLSCEQNLNHDAMYWYRQDPGQGLRLIYYSQIVNDFQKGDIAEGYSVSREKKESFPLTVTSAQKNPTAFYLCASSIQTGQWETQYFGPGTRLLVL.

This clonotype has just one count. The chain's CDR3 is CASSLLRNTEAFF. DNA of the CDR3: TGTGCCAGCAGTTTGTTGAGGAACACTGAAGCTTTCTTT. The rearrangement uses TRBV27 and TRBJ1-1; no firm D call. The CDR3 spans 13 residues. Trimming removed 3 bases at V and 1 base at J, with 6 bases between. Germline V gene lookup returns CDR1 MNHEY and CDR2 SMNVEV (reference sequence).

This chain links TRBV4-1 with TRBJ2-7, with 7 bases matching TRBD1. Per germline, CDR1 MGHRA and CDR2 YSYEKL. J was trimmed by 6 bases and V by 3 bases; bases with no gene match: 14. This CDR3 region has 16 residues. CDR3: CASSQRTGAEKGEQYF. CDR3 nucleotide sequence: TGCGCCAGCAGCCAGCGGACAGGCGCCGAGAAGGGCGAGCAGTACTTC.

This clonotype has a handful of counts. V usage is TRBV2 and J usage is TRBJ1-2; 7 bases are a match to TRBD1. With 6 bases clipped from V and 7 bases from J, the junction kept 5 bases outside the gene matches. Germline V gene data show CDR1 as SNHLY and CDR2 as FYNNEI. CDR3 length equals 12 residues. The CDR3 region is CASSLTGTGYTF. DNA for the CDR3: TGTGCCAGCAGCTTGACAGGGACTGGCTACACCTTC.

This CDR3 is CASSSGTFTHSTDTQYF. CDR3 nucleotide sequence: TGTGCCAGCAGTTCCGGGACTTTTACCCACAGCACAGATACGCAGTATTTT. The chain combines TRBV7-6 with TRBJ2-3; maybe TRBD2 (6 bases). The germline CDR1 and CDR2 sequences are SGHVS and FNYEAQ. Trimming cost V 6 bases and J 0 bases, with 19 bases left between them. The CDR3 consists of 17 residues.

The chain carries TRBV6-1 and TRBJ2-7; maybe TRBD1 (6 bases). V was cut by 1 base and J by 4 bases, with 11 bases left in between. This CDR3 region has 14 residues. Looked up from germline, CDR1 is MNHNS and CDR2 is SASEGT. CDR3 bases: TGTGCCAGCAGTGAAGTGAACAGGGAGTACGAGCAGTACTTC. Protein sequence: CASSEVNREYEQYF.

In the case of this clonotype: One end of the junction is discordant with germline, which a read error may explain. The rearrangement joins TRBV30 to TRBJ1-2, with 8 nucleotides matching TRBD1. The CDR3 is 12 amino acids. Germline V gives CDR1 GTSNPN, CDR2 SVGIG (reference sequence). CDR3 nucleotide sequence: TGTGCCTGGGAGTTATTGAACAGGGGGTTGCCCTTC. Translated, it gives CAWELLNRGLPF.

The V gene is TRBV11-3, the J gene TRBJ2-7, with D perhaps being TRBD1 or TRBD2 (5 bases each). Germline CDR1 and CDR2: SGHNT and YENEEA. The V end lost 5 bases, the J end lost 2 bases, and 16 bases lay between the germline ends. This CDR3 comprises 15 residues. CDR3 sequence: CASSPRSGTTYEQYF. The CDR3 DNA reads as TGTGCCAGCAGCCCCAGATCAGGGACCACCTACGAGCAGTACTTC.

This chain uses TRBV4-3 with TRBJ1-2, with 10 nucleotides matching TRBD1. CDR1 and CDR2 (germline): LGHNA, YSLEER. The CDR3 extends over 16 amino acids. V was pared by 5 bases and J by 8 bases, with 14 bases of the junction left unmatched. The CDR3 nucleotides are TGCGCCAGCAGCGGAGAGATATGGGACAGGGGTGAGGGCTACACCTTC. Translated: CASSGEIWDRGEGYTF.

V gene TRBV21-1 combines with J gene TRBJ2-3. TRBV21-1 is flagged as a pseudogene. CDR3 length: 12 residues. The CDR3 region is CASSNSGDTQYF. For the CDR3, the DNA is TGTGCCAGCAGCAATTCGGGGGATACGCAGTATTTT.

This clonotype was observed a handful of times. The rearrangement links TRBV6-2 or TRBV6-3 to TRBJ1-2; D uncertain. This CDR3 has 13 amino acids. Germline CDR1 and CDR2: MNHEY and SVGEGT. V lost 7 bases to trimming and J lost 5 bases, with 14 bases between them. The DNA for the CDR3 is TGTGCCAGCACAGACTCCGCCATGTATGGCTACACCTTC. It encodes CASTDSAMYGYTF.

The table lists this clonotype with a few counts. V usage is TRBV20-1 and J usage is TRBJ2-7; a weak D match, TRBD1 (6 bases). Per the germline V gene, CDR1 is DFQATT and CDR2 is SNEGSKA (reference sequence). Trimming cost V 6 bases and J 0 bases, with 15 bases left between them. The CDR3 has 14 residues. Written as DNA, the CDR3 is TGCAGTGCCTCACAGGGCTCTTCCTCCTACGAGCAGTACTTC. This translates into CSASQGSSSYEQYF.

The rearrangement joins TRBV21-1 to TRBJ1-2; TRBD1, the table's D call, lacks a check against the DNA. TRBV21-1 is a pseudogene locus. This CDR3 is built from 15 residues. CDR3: CASSKNGQSLYGYTF. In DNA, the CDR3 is TGTGCCAGCAGCAAAAACGGACAATCCTTATATGGCTACACCTTC.